Given below is one T cell receptor (beta chain) in context. This CDR3 region has 14 residues. Germline lookup yields CDR1 GTSNPN and CDR2 SVGIG (reference sequence). Trimming cost V 4 bases and J 5 bases; bases outside gene matches: 8. This sample was taken from a study of blood T cell repertoires in COVID-19. About the research overall: Samples taken during acute and convalescent COVID-19 were collected in the United States, Italy and Spain. PBMCs, B-cell-depleted T cells, or T cells provided the cDNA or gDNA that made up the material.

Patients of the Seattle cohort, enrolled during active infection, were followed longitudinally. In the original processing: Estimation of nucleated cell counts relied on the amplification of reference gene primers. The repertoire was sequenced with immunoSEQ multiplex PCR; TCRdb's copy has only in-frame clones and lacks some. Clonal size and the V and J genes are those of that table, whereas D and trimming came from the DNA. The sample yields over 200,000 clones, around 90% seen once. This rearrangement joins TRBV30 to TRBJ1-3, with 7 bases fitting TRBD1. The sequenced material came from peripheral blood. This clonotype was sampled from a man in his sixties with COVID-19, enrolled during active disease. The CDR3 sequence is CAWTPGQLRNTIYF. CDR3 coding DNA: TGTGCCTGGACCCCGGGACAGCTAAGAAACACCATATATTTT.